The sample holds one count of the clone carrying this T cell receptor beta chain. This entry comes from a study of T cell responses to AZD1222 COVID-19 vaccine. Doses given second, at about 4 or about 12 weeks, were pooled. The germline V gene has CDR1 LNHDA and CDR2 SQIVND (reference sequence). Between the trimmed V and J ends, which lost 7 bases and 5 bases, there was a span of 18 bases. The length of the CDR3 is 14 residues. Using immunoSEQ multiplex PCR, the repertoire was profiled, and TCRdb retains in-frame clones only, with some absent. Of fewer than 200,000 clones in the sample, around 94% were seen once.

The J gene is TRBJ2-7, the V gene TRBV19; D is tentatively TRBD1 or TRBD2 (5 bases each). Source: peripheral blood, taken 28 days after the second AZD1222 dose. The receptor was isolated from an adult who received the AZD1222 COVID-19 vaccine. The CDR3 DNA is TGTGCCAGTAAAAACCCCGCGTTGGGGGACGAGCAGTACTTC. Residues: CASKNPALGDEQYF.